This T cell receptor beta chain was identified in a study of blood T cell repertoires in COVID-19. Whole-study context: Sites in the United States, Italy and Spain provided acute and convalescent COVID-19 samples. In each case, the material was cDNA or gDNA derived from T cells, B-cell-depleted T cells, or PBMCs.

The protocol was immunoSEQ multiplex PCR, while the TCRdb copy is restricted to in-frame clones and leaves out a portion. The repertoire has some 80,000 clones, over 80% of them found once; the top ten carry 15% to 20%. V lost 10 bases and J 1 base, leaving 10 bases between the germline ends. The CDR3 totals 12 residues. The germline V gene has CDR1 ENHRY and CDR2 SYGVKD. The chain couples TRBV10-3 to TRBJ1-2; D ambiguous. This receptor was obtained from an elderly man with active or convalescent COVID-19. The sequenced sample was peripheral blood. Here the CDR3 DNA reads TGTGCCAGCCAAGAGAATAACTATGGCTACACCTTC. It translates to CASQENNYGYTF.